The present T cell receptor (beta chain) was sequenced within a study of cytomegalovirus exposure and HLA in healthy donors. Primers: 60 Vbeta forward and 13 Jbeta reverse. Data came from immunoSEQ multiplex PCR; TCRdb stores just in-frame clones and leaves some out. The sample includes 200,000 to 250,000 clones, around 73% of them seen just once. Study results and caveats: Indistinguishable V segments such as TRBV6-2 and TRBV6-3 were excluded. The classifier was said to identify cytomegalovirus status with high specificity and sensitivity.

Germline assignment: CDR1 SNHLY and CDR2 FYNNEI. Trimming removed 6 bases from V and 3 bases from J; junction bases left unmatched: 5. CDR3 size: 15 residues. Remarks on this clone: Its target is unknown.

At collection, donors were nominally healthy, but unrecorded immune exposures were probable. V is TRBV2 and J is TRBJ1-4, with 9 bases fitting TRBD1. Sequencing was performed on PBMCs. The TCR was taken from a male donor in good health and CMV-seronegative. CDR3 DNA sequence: TGTGCCAGCAGGGTACAGGGGGCGCCTAATGAAAAACTGTTTTTT. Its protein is CASRVQGAPNEKLFF.